The 5 T cell receptor beta chains below were found in one sample sequenced in a study of T-cell memory formation after mild COVID-19. TCRdb processed the 5' RACE reads anew with MiXCR; each CDR3 protein has one entry. The data hold roughly 51,000 distinct CDR3 sequences, with around 7% observed a single time. The sequencing sample was made of PBMCs or a T cell subset sorted from them (not recorded which). The source is a man between 18 and 35 years old who had mild COVID-19 (a few samples of this study predate the infection). Cell type and time point are not known.

This clonotype was detected only a few times. This rearrangement joins TRBV5-5 to TRBJ1-5; possibly TRBD1 for D (5 bases). Germline V gives CDR1 SGHKS, CDR2 YYEKEE (reference sequence). Trimming shortened V by 4 bases and J by 5 bases, and 22 bases separated the two germline ends. The CDR3 covers 17 residues. The DNA for the CDR3 is TGTGCCAGCAGCCCCCGATGGGACCCAACCGGGGATCAGCCCCAGCATTTT. Protein sequence: CASSPRWDPTGDQPQHF.

This clonotype has only a few counts. This sequence joins TRBV3-1 and TRBJ2-5; no definite D call. This CDR3 contains 12 residues. Germline V lookup: CDR1 LGHDT, CDR2 YNNKEL (reference sequence). Between the trimmed V and J ends, which lost 1 base and 4 bases, there was a span of 4 bases. The CDR3 nucleotides read TGTGCCAGCAGCCAAGCGAGAGAGACCCAGTACTTC. Protein product: CASSQARETQYF.

This clonotype was seen more than once but under ten times. V is TRBV5-6 and J is TRBJ2-1; D might be TRBD1 (6 bases). V was cut by 1 base and J by 0 bases, with 17 bases left in between. The CDR3 is 18 amino acids. The germline V gene has CDR1 SGHDT and CDR2 YYEEEE. This chain's CDR3 is CASSLIGGKGSSYNEQFF. As DNA, the CDR3 is TGTGCCAGCAGCTTGATTGGGGGCAAGGGGAGCTCCTACAATGAGCAGTTCTTC.

This clonotype was counted ten times or more. Here the CDR3 reads CASSLDVTGGWETQYF. The CDR3 DNA is TGCGCCAGCAGCTTGGACGTGACAGGGGGCTGGGAGACCCAGTACTTC. This chain joins TRBV5-1 and TRBJ2-5, with 10 bases aligning to TRBD1. There are 16 residues in the CDR3. The germline V gene encodes CDR1 SGHRS and CDR2 YFSETQ. V trimming: 0 bases; J trimming: 5 bases; junction bases outside the gene matches: 7.

This chain connects TRBV5-1 to TRBJ2-5; maybe TRBD1 (6 bases). V lost 4 bases, J lost 2 bases, and 12 bases lay in between. This CDR3 has 14 amino acids. Germline CDR1 SGHRS, CDR2 YFSETQ. The chain's CDR3 is CASSRGTSQETQYF. The CDR3 bases are TGCGCCAGCAGCCGAGGGACATCACAAGAGACCCAGTACTTC.